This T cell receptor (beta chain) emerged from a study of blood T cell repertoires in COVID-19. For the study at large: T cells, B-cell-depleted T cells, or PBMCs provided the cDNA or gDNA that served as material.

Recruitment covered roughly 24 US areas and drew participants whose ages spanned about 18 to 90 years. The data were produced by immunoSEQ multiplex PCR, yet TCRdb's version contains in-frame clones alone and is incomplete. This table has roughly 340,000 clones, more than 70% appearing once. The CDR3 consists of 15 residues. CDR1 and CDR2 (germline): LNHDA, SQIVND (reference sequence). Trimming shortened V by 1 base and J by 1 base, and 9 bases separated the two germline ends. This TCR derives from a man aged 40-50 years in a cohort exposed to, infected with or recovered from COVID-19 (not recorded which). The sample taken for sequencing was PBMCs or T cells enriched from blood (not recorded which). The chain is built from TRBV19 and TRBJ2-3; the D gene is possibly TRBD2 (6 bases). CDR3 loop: CASSIGGLRTDTQYF. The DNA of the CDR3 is TGTGCCAGTAGTATAGGGGGACTCCGCACAGATACGCAGTATTTT.